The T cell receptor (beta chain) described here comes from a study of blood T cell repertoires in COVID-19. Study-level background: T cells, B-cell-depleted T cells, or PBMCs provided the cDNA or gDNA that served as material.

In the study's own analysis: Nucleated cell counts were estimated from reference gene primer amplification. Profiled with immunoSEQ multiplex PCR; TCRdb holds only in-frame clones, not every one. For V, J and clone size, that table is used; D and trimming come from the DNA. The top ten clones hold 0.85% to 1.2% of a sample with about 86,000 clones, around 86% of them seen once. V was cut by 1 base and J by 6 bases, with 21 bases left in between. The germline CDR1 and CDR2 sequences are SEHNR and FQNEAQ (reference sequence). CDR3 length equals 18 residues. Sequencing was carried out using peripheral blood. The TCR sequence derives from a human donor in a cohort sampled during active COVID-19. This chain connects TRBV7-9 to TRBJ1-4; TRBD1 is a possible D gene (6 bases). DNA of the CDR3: TGTGCCAGCAGCTTAGGCACCGGGCGAGGGGGACCGTATGAAAAACTGTTTTTT. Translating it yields CASSLGTGRGGPYEKLFF.